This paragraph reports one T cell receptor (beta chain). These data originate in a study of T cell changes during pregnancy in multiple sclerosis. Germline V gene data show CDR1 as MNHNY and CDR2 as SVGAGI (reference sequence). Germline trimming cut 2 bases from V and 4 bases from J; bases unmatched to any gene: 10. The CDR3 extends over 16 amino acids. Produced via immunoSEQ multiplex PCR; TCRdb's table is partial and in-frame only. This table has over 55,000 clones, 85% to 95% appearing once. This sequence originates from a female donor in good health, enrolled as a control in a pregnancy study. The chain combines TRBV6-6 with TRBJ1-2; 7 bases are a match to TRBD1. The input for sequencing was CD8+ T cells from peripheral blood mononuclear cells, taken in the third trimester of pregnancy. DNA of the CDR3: TGTGCCAGCAGTTACCATTTAGGGGACAGATCCTATGGCTACACCTTC. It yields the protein CASSYHLGDRSYGYTF.